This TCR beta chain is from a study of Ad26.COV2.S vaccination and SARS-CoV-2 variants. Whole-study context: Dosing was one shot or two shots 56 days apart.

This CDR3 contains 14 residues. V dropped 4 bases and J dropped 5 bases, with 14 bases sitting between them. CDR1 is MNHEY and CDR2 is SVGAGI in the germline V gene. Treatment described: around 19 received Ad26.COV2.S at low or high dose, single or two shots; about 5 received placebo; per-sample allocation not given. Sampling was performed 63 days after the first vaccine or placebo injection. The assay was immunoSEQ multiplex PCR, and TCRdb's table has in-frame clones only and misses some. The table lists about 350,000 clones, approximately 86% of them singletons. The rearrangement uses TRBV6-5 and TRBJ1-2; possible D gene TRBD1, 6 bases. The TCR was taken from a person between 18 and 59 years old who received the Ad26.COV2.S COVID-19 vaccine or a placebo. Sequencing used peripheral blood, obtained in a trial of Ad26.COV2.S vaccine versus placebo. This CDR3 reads CASSSPGQIYGYTF. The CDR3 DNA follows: TGTGCCAGCAGTTCTCCTGGACAGATATATGGCTACACCTTC.